Following are 4 T cell receptor beta chains from one sample sequenced in a study of early stage breast cancer tumors. Here immunoSEQ multiplex PCR was the method, and the copy in TCRdb shows in-frame clones only, minus some. The sample shows under 45,000 clones, 55% to 75% of them seen only once. The sequencing input was blood. All receptors come from a person in their fifties with breast cancer.

This clone was observed a few times. This chain links TRBV9 with TRBJ1-1; a weak D match, TRBD1 (5 bases). The CDR3 runs 16 residues. V lost 3 bases and J 1 base, leaving 16 bases between the germline ends. CDR1 and CDR2 from the germline V gene are SGDLS and YYNGEE. CDR3 in amino acids: CASSAPHGGGNTEAFF. DNA for the CDR3: TGTGCCAGCAGCGCCCCACATGGGGGAGGGAACACTGAAGCTTTCTTT.

This clone was recorded once. The genes are TRBV14 and TRBJ2-7; 7 positions agree with TRBD1. J lost 2 bases, V lost 2 bases, and 3 bases had no gene match. This CDR3 has 14 residues. Per germline, CDR1 SGHDN and CDR2 FVKESK. For the CDR3, the DNA is TGTGCCAGCAGCCAAAGGGGACAGACCTACGAGCAGTACTTC. As protein: CASSQRGQTYEQYF.

The chain recombines TRBV12-5 with TRBJ2-5; D ambiguous. The CDR3 spans 15 residues. Trimming took 7 bases from V and 5 from J, leaving 20 bases between them. Germline values: CDR1 LGHNT, CDR2 FRNRAP. CDR3 amino acids: CASATGEALWETQYF. CDR3 in DNA: TGTGCTAGTGCCACCGGCGAGGCGCTCTGGGAGACCCAGTACTTC.

V usage is TRBV7-3 and J usage is TRBJ1-1, with 8 bases fitting TRBD1. The CDR3 has 16 amino acids. Germline CDR1 is SGHTA and CDR2 is FQGTGA. V lost 2 bases, J lost 5 bases, and 10 bases stayed unmatched. The CDR3 loop reads CASSLAGTQGETEAFF. The DNA of the CDR3 is TGTGCCAGCAGCTTAGCGGGGACACAGGGGGAAACTGAAGCTTTCTTT.